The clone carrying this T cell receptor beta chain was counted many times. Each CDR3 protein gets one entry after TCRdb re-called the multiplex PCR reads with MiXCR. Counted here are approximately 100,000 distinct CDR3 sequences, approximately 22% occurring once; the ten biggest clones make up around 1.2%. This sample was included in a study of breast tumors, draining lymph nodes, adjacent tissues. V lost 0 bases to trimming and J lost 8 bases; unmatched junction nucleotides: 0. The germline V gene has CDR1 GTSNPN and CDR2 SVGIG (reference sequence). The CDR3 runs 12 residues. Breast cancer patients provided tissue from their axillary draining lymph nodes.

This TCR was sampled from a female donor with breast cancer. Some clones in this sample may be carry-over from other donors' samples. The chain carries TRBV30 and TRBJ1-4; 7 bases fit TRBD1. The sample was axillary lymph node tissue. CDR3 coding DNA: TGTGCCTGGAGTGTACAGGGGGAAAAACTGTTTTTT. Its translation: CAWSVQGEKLFF.